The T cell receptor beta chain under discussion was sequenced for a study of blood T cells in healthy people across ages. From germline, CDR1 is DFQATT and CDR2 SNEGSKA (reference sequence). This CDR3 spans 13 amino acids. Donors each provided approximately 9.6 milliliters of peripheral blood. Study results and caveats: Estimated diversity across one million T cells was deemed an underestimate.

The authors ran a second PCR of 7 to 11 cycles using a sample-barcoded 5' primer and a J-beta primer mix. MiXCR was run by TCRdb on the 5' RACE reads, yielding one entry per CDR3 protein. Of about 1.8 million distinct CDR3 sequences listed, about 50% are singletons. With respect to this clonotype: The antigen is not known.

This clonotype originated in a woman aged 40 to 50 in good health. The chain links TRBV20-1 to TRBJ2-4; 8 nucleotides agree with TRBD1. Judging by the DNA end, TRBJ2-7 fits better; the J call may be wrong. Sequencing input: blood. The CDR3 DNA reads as TGCAGTGCCCCCCGGACAGGGATTCACGAGCAGTACTTC. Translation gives CSAPRTGIHEQYF.